The 23 T cell receptor beta chains listed next were all sequenced from one sample in a study of cytomegalovirus exposure and HLA in healthy donors. A multiplex PCR was run with 60 Vbeta primers and 13 Jbeta primers. This table comes from immunoSEQ multiplex PCR, and its TCRdb copy is limited to in-frame clones, with some not included. The sample contains approximately 44,000 clones, 87% of which appear only once. The source material was PBMCs. These receptors were obtained from a woman between 40 and 50 years old in good health and CMV-seropositive.

This clone was seen more than once but under ten times. The rearrangement uses TRBV10-1 and TRBJ2-5, with D possibly being TRBD1 (7 bases). This CDR3 contains 14 residues. Germline V gives CDR1 WNHNN, CDR2 SYGVQD (reference sequence). V lost 4 bases and J lost 5, with 14 bases in between. The CDR3 sequence is CASSGQGGRETQYF. The CDR3 region has the DNA TGCGCCAGCAGTGGACAGGGAGGCCGGGAGACCCAGTACTTC.

V and J are TRBV5-1 and TRBJ2-7, with 8 bases aligning to TRBD2. The CDR3 loop spans 16 amino acids. Germline V gene lookup returns CDR1 SGHRS and CDR2 YFSETQ. V lost 0 bases to trimming and J lost 5 bases; unmatched junction nucleotides: 10. CDR3 coding DNA: TGCGCCAGCAGCTTGGCGGGGGGGACTACGGGGGACGAGCAGTACTTC. Amino acids: CASSLAGGTTGDEQYF.

The chain recombines TRBV7-2 with TRBJ1-1, with D possibly matching TRBD1 (6 bases). The CDR3 is 12 residues long. Trimming pared 11 bases from V and 1 base from J, leaving 11 bases between. Germline V gene sequence: CDR1 SGHTA, CDR2 FQGNSA. The CDR3 nucleotides read TGTGCCGGAATAGGGGGGAACACTGAAGCTTTCTTT. Protein: CAGIGGNTEAFF.

This chain links TRBV5-6 with TRBJ1-1; perhaps TRBD1 as D (6 bases). The V gene lost 5 bases and the J gene lost 5 bases, with 25 bases spanning the gap. The CDR3 is 17 residues long. Germline CDR1 and CDR2: SGHDT and YYEEEE. In DNA form, the CDR3 reads TGTGCCAGCAGAAGGCGGAGTGGGGGCGCGGTTGGTACTGAAGCTTTCTTT. Amino acid sequence: CASRRRSGGAVGTEAFF.

The gene calls are TRBV2 and TRBJ1-3; D gene uncertain. Looked up from germline, CDR1 is SNHLY and CDR2 is FYNNEI. The V and J ends lost 2 bases and 4 bases respectively, with 12 bases between them. This CDR3 has 15 amino acids. CDR3 residues: CASSENGLSGNTIYF. As DNA, the CDR3 is TGTGCCAGCAGTGAAAACGGTCTGTCCGGAAACACCATATATTTT.

This sequence joins TRBV2 and TRBJ2-1; TRBD2 aligns across 8 bases. Germline-derived CDR1 and CDR2 are SNHLY and FYNNEI. There are 13 residues in the CDR3. Trimming at V came to 7 bases and at J to 9 bases, leaving 8 bases not matched to a gene. As DNA, the CDR3 is TGTGCCAGCATAGGAGCGGGAGCTGGTGAGCAGTTCTTC. Its translation is CASIGAGAGEQFF.

The J gene is TRBJ2-1, the V gene TRBV15; 8 positions match TRBD2. In germline, CDR1 is LNHNV, CDR2 YYDKDF (reference sequence). The CDR3 loop spans 14 amino acids. V dropped 1 base and J dropped 7; count of bases not matched to a gene: 3. CDR3 sequence (DNA): TGTGCCACCAGCAGAGCCGGGACTAGGAATGAGCAGTTCTTC. It translates to CATSRAGTRNEQFF.

This clone was detected only once. The chain combines TRBV14 with TRBJ2-1; 8 bases align to TRBD1. CDR1 SGHDN and CDR2 FVKESK come from the germline V gene. The CDR3 has 13 amino acids. The trim removed 4 bases at V and 5 bases at J, leaving 1 base unmatched. The CDR3 loop reads CASSRTGNNEQFF. DNA of the CDR3: TGTGCCAGCAGCCGGACAGGGAACAATGAGCAGTTCTTC.

This clone was counted only a few times. The gene calls are TRBV11-2 and TRBJ2-4; D perhaps matches TRBD1 (5 bases). V was pared by 3 bases and J by 0 bases, with 15 bases between. This CDR3 is 17 amino acids long. CDR1 is SGHAT, CDR2 FQNNGV, per germline. In DNA, the CDR3 is TGTGCCAGCAGCTTTTCTATAGGGGTAATAGCCAAAAACATTCAGTACTTC. Encoded protein: CASSFSIGVIAKNIQYF.

The gene calls are TRBV7-6 and TRBJ2-5, with 9 bases lining up with TRBD2. With V trimmed by 1 base and J by 4 bases, 1 base remained unmatched. The CDR3 sequence is 14 residues long. CDR1 SGHVS and CDR2 FNYEAQ come from the germline V gene. CDR3 sequence (DNA): TGTGCCAGCAGCTTAGGTAGCGGGGGAGAGACCCAGTACTTC. Translation: CASSLGSGGETQYF.

Here the CDR3 reads CASGRADSYEQYF. The CDR3 coding sequence is TGTGCCAGCGGGCGGGCGGATTCCTACGAGCAGTACTTC. This chain links TRBV5-4 with TRBJ2-7, with D maybe TRBD2 (5 bases). Germline CDR1 SGHNT, CDR2 YYREEE (reference sequence). V lost 7 bases, J lost 1 base, and 12 bases lay in between. The length of the CDR3 is 13 residues.

V usage is TRBV14 and J usage is TRBJ2-5, with 9 bases matching TRBD1. Looked up from germline, CDR1 is SGHDN and CDR2 is FVKESK. Unmatched junction bases numbered 8, after V lost 4 bases and J lost 5 bases. The CDR3 covers 15 residues. The CDR3 reads CASSPRTGARETQYF. The CDR3 bases are TGTGCCAGCAGCCCCCGGACAGGGGCCCGGGAGACCCAGTACTTC.

V and J are TRBV29-1 and TRBJ1-2; D gene ambiguous. The germline V gene encodes CDR1 SQVTM and CDR2 ANQGSEA. This CDR3 has 13 amino acids. The ends were cut back, 3 bases at V and 5 bases at J, with 13 bases in the middle. The CDR3 loop reads CSVERTDSYGYTF. As DNA, the CDR3 is TGCAGCGTTGAGAGAACAGATTCGTATGGCTACACCTTC.

The chain links TRBV18 to TRBJ2-7, with D possibly TRBD1 on 6 matching bases. The CDR3 is 13 amino acids. Germline CDR1 and CDR2: KGHSH and LQKENI. Trimming removed 6 bases at V and 3 bases at J, with 12 bases between. The CDR3 sequence is CASSDGQSYEQYF. Here the CDR3 DNA reads TGTGCCAGCTCCGATGGACAGAGCTACGAGCAGTACTTC.

The rearrangement links TRBV7-2 to TRBJ1-1; D is unresolved. V was shortened by 4 bases and J by 1 base, with 13 bases between the two germline ends. CDR1 is SGHTA, CDR2 FQGNSA, per germline. The CDR3 extends over 15 amino acids. CDR3 coding DNA: TGTGCCAGCAGCTCCCTGGGCGTAGGGAACACTGAAGCTTTCTTT. Encoded protein: CASSSLGVGNTEAFF.

The CDR3, as DNA: TGTGCCAGCAGGGACAGGGGCAATCAGCCCCAGCATTTT. Translated, it gives CASRDRGNQPQHF. The chain is built from TRBV6-5 and TRBJ1-5, with 8 bases that match TRBD1. Germline CDR1 and CDR2: MNHEY and SVGAGI. The length of the CDR3 is 13 residues. V lost 6 bases and J lost 2; bases outside the gene matches: 0.

J is TRBJ2-2 and V is TRBV27; D call uncertain. CDR3 length: 13 residues. The germline V gene has CDR1 MNHEY and CDR2 SMNVEV (reference sequence). Trimming left V 3 bases short and J 3 bases short, with 5 bases between. The CDR3 coding sequence is TGTGCCAGCAGTTTCTCCTACACCGGGGAGCTGTTTTTT. Translating gives CASSFSYTGELFF.

This clone appeared a single time. CDR3 sequence: CASSPNSGGVNNEQFF. CDR3 in DNA: TGTGCCAGCTCACCGAACAGCGGGGGCGTTAACAATGAGCAGTTCTTC. The chain combines TRBV18 with TRBJ2-1; 8 bases fit TRBD2. Germline V gene data show CDR1 as KGHSH and CDR2 as LQKENI. CDR3 length: 16 residues. The V gene end was trimmed by 3 bases and the J gene end by 5 bases; junction bases not matched to a gene: 9.

This clone occurred once. The V gene is TRBV19, the J gene TRBJ1-1; a weak D match, TRBD1 (6 bases). Germline V gene sequence: CDR1 LNHDA, CDR2 SQIVND (reference sequence). The CDR3 contains 15 residues. The V gene lost 5 bases and the J gene lost 11 bases, with 24 bases spanning the gap. The CDR3 sequence: CASSPTGTSQGEAFF. In DNA form, the CDR3 reads TGTGCCAGTAGTCCAACCGGGACAAGTCAGGGCGAGGCTTTCTTT.

This clone occurred a few times. The rearrangement uses TRBV5-1 and TRBJ2-3, with 8 nucleotides matching TRBD2. CDR3 length equals 15 residues. J lost 3 bases, V lost 3 bases, and 6 bases had no gene match. Germline CDR1 is SGHRS and CDR2 is YFSETQ. The CDR3 protein is CASSSTSVGTDTQYF. The CDR3 DNA is TGCGCCAGCAGCTCGACTAGCGTAGGGACAGATACGCAGTATTTT.

This chain uses TRBV7-9 with TRBJ2-7; 8 bases are a match to TRBD2. From germline, CDR1 is SEHNR and CDR2 FQNEAQ (reference sequence). The CDR3 contains 16 residues. V was clipped by 5 bases and J by 0 bases; unmatched bases: 9. DNA for the CDR3: TGTGCCAGCAGCCCGTCTAGCGGGTTGAGCTCCTACGAGCAGTACTTC. Amino acids: CASSPSSGLSSYEQYF.

The chain has TRBV2 and TRBJ2-2; TRBD1 might be the D (6 bases). The CDR3 contains 17 residues. The V end lost 0 bases, the J end lost 3 bases, and 14 bases lay between the germline ends. The germline V gene has CDR1 SNHLY and CDR2 FYNNEI. CDR3 loop: CASSEAVRGFDTGELFF. The DNA of the CDR3 is TGTGCCAGCAGTGAAGCTGTTAGGGGGTTCGACACCGGGGAGCTGTTTTTT.

As DNA, the CDR3 is TGTGCCAGCAGTGATATACCAGCGGGGGGGCGTGAGACCCAGTACTTC. Protein sequence: CASSDIPAGGRETQYF. V gene TRBV2 combines with J gene TRBJ2-5; 10 bases fit TRBD2. Trimming took 3 bases from V and 5 from J; bases not matched to a gene: 9. CDR1 is SNHLY and CDR2 is FYNNEI in the germline V gene. The CDR3 is 16 amino acids.